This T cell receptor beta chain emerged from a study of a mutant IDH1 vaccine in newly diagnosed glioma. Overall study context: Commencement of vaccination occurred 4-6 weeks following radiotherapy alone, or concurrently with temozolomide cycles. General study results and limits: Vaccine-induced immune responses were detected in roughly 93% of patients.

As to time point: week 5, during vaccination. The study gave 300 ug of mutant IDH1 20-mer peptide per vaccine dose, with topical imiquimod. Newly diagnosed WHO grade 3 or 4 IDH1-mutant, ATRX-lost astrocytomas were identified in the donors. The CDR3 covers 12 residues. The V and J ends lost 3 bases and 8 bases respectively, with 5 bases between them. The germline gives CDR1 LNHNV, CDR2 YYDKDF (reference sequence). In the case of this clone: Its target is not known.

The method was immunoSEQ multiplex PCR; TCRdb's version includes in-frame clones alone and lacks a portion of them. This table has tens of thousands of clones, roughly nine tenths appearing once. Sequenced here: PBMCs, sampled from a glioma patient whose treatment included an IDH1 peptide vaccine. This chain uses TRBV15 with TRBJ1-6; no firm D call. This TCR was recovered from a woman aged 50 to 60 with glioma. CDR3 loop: CATSRGDSPLHF. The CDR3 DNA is TGTGCCACCAGCAGGGGTGATTCACCCCTCCACTTT.